This entry is about one TCR beta chain. Antigen specificity is unknown. These data are taken from a study of T cell responses to AZD1222 COVID-19 vaccine. Broader study findings: Dominant at 160-218 and 743-854, vaccine-associated CD4 TCRs also spanned spike. Among those given AZD1222, only five or six were seropositive at baseline. Clonal diversity may have been underestimated, and the donors were mostly white British, with more females than males.

The CDR3 is made up of 15 amino acids. Germline loops: CDR1 LGHDT, CDR2 YNNKEL (reference sequence). Losses at the gene ends were 1 base for V and 5 bases for J; bases not matched to a gene: 6. Some clones are missing from TCRdb's copy, which holds only in-frame ones; the method was immunoSEQ multiplex PCR. The data hold 150,000 to 200,000 clones, with around 88% observed a single time. Source: peripheral blood, taken 28 days after the second AZD1222 dose. This clonotype originated in an adult who received the AZD1222 COVID-19 vaccine. The chain has TRBV3-1 (or the pseudogene TRBV3-2) and TRBJ1-1, with 8 bases that match TRBD1. The CDR3 coding sequence is TGTGCCAGCAGCCAAGTGGCAGGGGGCGCGACTGAAGCTTTCTTT. It is translated as CASSQVAGGATEAFF.